This TCR beta chain was captured by sequencing in a study of blood T cells in healthy people across ages. In terms of origin and age, donors were healthy Caucasian individuals from Russia aged roughly 6 to 90. PBMCs numbering at least 7 million were isolated per sample. A second PCR, run for roughly 7 to 11 cycles, used a sample-barcoded 5' primer plus a J-beta primer mix. TCRdb recomputed calls from the 5' RACE reads with MiXCR, one row per CDR3 protein. The sample contains more than 900,000 distinct CDR3 sequences, almost 25% of which appear only once. These data are also associated with another study on T cells of mothers and their children.

Sequences were obtained from blood. This receptor was obtained from a girl under 10 years old in good health.

In nucleotides, the CDR3 is TGCAGTGCTCCCACTTCCCGGGGGGGACAGGGGCTCAATGAGCAGTTCTTC. Encoded protein: CSAPTSRGGQGLNEQFF. The rearrangement uses TRBV20-1 and TRBJ2-1; TRBD1 aligns across 10 bases. Trimming took 5 bases from V and 6 from J; bases not matched to a gene: 16. CDR3 length: 17 residues. The germline gives CDR1 DFQATT, CDR2 SNEGSKA (reference sequence).